This TCR beta chain appears in the sequencing data of a study of CXCR3-negative and CXCR3-positive naive CD8 T cells. Germline V gene data show CDR1 as DFQATT and CDR2 as SNEGSKA (reference sequence). CDR3 length equals 11 residues. Carrying UMI labels, the TRB cDNA libraries were prepared through 5' RACE. From the 5' RACE reads, TCRdb lists one entry per CDR3 protein and no DNA. The clone table shows about 46,000 distinct CDR3 sequences, with the ten largest holding about 2.5%. This TCR was sampled from a human donor in good health. Some clones in this sample may be carry-over from other donors' samples. Sample: naive CXCR3- CD8+ T cells from blood. The subset was: CD45RO-CCR7+CD27+CD95- naive CD8+ T cells lacking CXCR3 (TNR3-). V usage is TRBV20-1 and J usage is TRBJ2-3. CDR3 sequence: CSARALGTEYF.